The 15 T cell receptor beta chains listed next were all sequenced from one sample in a study of identical twins (dated by TCRdb to 2016 to 2018). Library prep was done by 5' RACE. The run used an Illumina HiSeq 2000. TCRdb reran the public reads through fastp at Q25 and MiXCR, keeping productive beta chains. Records with the same CDR3 protein are collapsed into one entry carrying the most frequent genes and DNA. In all, the sample holds about 530,000 distinct CDR3 sequences, and about 16% of those were seen once. The ten largest clones represent 0.44% of the sample. This sample also appeared in a second study, on yellow fever vaccine responses in identical twins.

The sample taken for sequencing was CD4+ T cells sorted from blood. The receptor set was obtained from a woman aged 18-29 years in good health.

The chain links TRBV5-1 to TRBJ2-1; D is uncertain. The CDR3 loop spans 13 amino acids. The germline gives CDR1 SGHRS, CDR2 YFSETQ. Trimming pared 6 bases from V and 6 bases from J, leaving 13 bases between. DNA of the CDR3: TGCGCCAGCACCACCCTCATGGCCAATGAGCAGTTCTTC. Encoded protein: CASTTLMANEQFF.

This clonotype was seen only a few times. The chain couples TRBV20-1 to TRBJ2-3; D is perhaps TRBD1 or TRBD2 (6 bases each). CDR1 DFQATT and CDR2 SNEGSKA come from the germline V gene (reference sequence). Trimming cost V 6 bases and J 5 bases, with 18 bases left between them. The CDR3 is 14 residues long. The CDR3 nucleotides read TGCAGTGCGACAGGCGGGACCCACCGAGATACGCAGTATTTT. Translating gives CSATGGTHRDTQYF.

V and J are TRBV25-1 and TRBJ2-1; possible D gene TRBD2, 6 bases. Germline CDR1 MGHDK, CDR2 SYGVNS. The CDR3 length is 16 residues. V lost 1 base and J lost 0, with 10 bases in between. The CDR3 DNA sequence: TGTGCCAGCAGTGAATTGGGGGGAAGCTCCTACAATGAGCAGTTCTTC. This encodes CASSELGGSSYNEQFF.

The chain carries TRBV5-6 and TRBJ2-1, with 7 positions matching TRBD1. The V gene's germline CDR1 is SGHDT and CDR2 YYEEEE. V dropped 9 bases and J dropped 6; count of bases not matched to a gene: 9. The CDR3 contains 13 residues. CDR3 coding DNA: TGTGCCATGAGCAACGGGGACAGCAATGAGCAGTTCTTC. It specifies CAMSNGDSNEQFF.

Comment on this clonotype: Being one base from a much bigger clone, this may be a read error. The rearrangement joins TRBV3-1 to TRBJ2-7; possibly TRBD2 for D (6 bases). Deletions cut 10 bases from V and 3 bases from J, with 16 bases between. CDR3 length: 13 amino acids. CDR1 LGHDT and CDR2 YNNKEL come from the germline V gene (reference sequence). CDR3 in DNA: TGTGCCACCTCCCTTGGGGACTTCTACGAGCAGTACTTC. Amino acids: CATSLGDFYEQYF.

This clonotype was counted only a few times. V usage is TRBV5-1 and J usage is TRBJ1-3; D is possibly TRBD1 (6 bases). CDR1 SGHRS and CDR2 YFSETQ come from the germline V gene. The CDR3 sequence is 15 residues long. The ends were cut back, 0 bases at V and 4 bases at J, with 11 bases in the middle. In nucleotides, the CDR3 is TGCGCCAGCAGCTTGGTGCAGGGGTCCGGAAACACCATATATTTT. Its protein is CASSLVQGSGNTIYF. The full variable domain, completed using reference TRBV5-1 and TRBJ1-3, is KAGVTQTPRYLIKTRGQQVTLSCSPISGHRSVSWYQQTPGQGLQFLFEYFSETQRNKGNFPGRFSGRQFSNSRSEMNVSTLELGDSALYLCASSLVQGSGNTIYFGEGSWLTVV.

The chain employs TRBV5-1 and TRBJ2-1; 7 bases match TRBD2. Germline CDR1 SGHRS, CDR2 YFSETQ. The CDR3 covers 16 residues. Trimming took 0 bases from V and 9 from J; bases not matched to a gene: 12. The CDR3 loop reads CASSLARGTMAFEQFF. CDR3 coding DNA: TGCGCCAGCAGCTTGGCCAGAGGGACTATGGCTTTTGAGCAGTTCTTC.

This clonotype was seen a few times. The chain recombines TRBV24-1 with TRBJ2-3; weak D call: TRBD2 (5 bases). The germline V gene has CDR1 KGHDR and CDR2 SFDVKD. This CDR3 has 14 amino acids. The V gene lost 5 bases and the J gene lost 1 base, with 9 bases spanning the gap. CDR3 sequence reads: CATSGELGTDTQYF. The CDR3 nucleotides read TGTGCCACCAGTGGGGAGTTGGGCACAGATACGCAGTATTTT.

This clonotype was counted many times. The rearrangement uses TRBV12-3 or TRBV12-4 and TRBJ1-2; 8 bases align to TRBD1. The CDR3 is 12 residues long. V was pared by 11 bases and J by 8 bases, with 10 bases of the junction left unmatched. Written as DNA, the CDR3 is TGTGCCGCCTGGGGACAGGCTAAAGGCTACACCTTC. Its translation: CAAWGQAKGYTF.

This clonotype occurred a few times. This chain links TRBV12-3 or TRBV12-4 with TRBJ1-4; D is possibly TRBD1 (6 bases). The CDR3 totals 15 residues. V gave up 6 bases and J gave up 4 bases, with 15 bases separating them. CDR3 coding DNA: TGTGCCAGCAGCCCTCAGACAGGAGTTAATGAAAAACTGTTTTTT. Amino acid sequence: CASSPQTGVNEKLFF.

In this sample, this clonotype turned up a few times. The chain joins TRBV6-1 to TRBJ1-5, with 7 bases lining up with TRBD1. Trimming removed 7 bases from V and 3 bases from J; junction bases left unmatched: 9. The CDR3 length is 15 residues. Per the germline V gene, CDR1 is MNHNS and CDR2 is SASEGT. CDR3 in DNA: TGTGCCAGCATGGGATTACAGGGGCTCAATCAGCCCCAGCATTTT. As protein: CASMGLQGLNQPQHF.

This clonotype came up a few times. The CDR3 DNA reads as TGTGCCAGCAGCTACTTAGCGGGAGTCGGTTACAATGAGCAGTTCTTC. It encodes CASSYLAGVGYNEQFF. The rearrangement uses TRBV7-3 and TRBJ2-1; 9 bases map to TRBD2. The CDR3 covers 16 residues. The J segment lost 4 bases and the V segment lost 4 bases, leaving 8 bases of the junction unmatched. The germline gives CDR1 SGHTA, CDR2 FQGTGA. The variable domain in full, completed from reference TRBV7-3 and TRBJ2-1, reads GAGVSQTPSNKVTEKGKYVELRCDPISGHTALYWYRQSLGQGPEFLIYFQGTGAADDSGLPNDRFFAVRPEGSVSTLKIQRTERGDSAVYLCASSYLAGVGYNEQFFGPGTRLTVL.

This clonotype came up a few times. CDR3 amino acids: CATSPGQYNTDTQYF. The CDR3 region has the DNA TGTGCCACCAGTCCGGGACAGTATAACACAGATACGCAGTATTTT. The chain couples TRBV24-1 to TRBJ2-3, with TRBD1 matching over 7 bases. Trimming removed 6 bases from V and 2 bases from J; junction bases left unmatched: 7. In germline, CDR1 is KGHDR, CDR2 SFDVKD. The CDR3 has 15 amino acids.

This clonotype turned up a few times. The V call is TRBV12-3 or TRBV12-4, the J call TRBJ2-1; 13 positions agree with TRBD2. V dropped 3 bases and J dropped 6; count of bases not matched to a gene: 11. The CDR3 contains 18 residues. In DNA form, the CDR3 reads TGTGCCAGCAGTTTCGGGACTAGCGGGAAGGGCCCGCCCAATGAGCAGTTCTTC. Amino acids: CASSFGTSGKGPPNEQFF.

V gene TRBV28 combines with J gene TRBJ2-3; TRBD2 matches 10 bases. The V and J ends lost 5 bases and 1 base, in that order; junction bases with no gene match: 15. This CDR3 has 19 residues. Germline values: CDR1 MDHEN, CDR2 SYDVKM. CDR3 coding DNA: TGTGCCAGCAGTCCTGGGTGGCTAGCGGGAGCTGGAGGCACAGATACGCAGTATTTT. It translates to CASSPGWLAGAGGTDTQYF.